This TCR beta chain is from a study of cytomegalovirus exposure and HLA in healthy donors. Concerning this clone itself: Antigen specificity is unknown.

Vbeta (60) and Jbeta (13) primers were used in the PCR. Method: immunoSEQ multiplex PCR; TCRdb's copy keeps in-frame clones and lacks some. This table has 180,000 or so clones, 80% to 90% appearing once. This CDR3 is 13 amino acids long. Germline V lookup: CDR1 MNHNS, CDR2 SASEGT. V lost 2 bases to trimming and J lost 3 bases, with 8 bases between them. The study's findings and limits: In a later analysis, productive TCRs from donors in an Asian-associated ancestry cluster reportedly carried fewer N-insertions than the cohort mean.

The TCR comes from a young man in good health and CMV-seropositive. Sequenced sample: PBMCs. The chain carries TRBV6-1 and TRBJ2-7; no definite D call. The chain's CDR3 is CASSEQQNYEQYF. CDR3 nucleotides: TGTGCCAGCAGTGAACAACAGAACTACGAGCAGTACTTC.